This T cell receptor (beta chain) was sequenced during a study of OX40 agonist ivuxolimab in advanced cancers. Across the study: Patients in dose escalation had liver, melanoma, kidney or head and neck cancers. Participants could have had prior anti-PD-1, anti-PD-L1 or anti-CTLA-4 therapy, and more than 35% had some. Study observations and caveats: CD8+ T cells showed, on average, more clonal expansion than CD4+ cells.

Germline values: CDR1 SGHTA, CDR2 FQGNSA. This CDR3 region has 14 residues. Trimming removed 1 base at V and 7 bases at J, with 14 bases between. About this clone: Its target is not known.

TCRdb's table, derived via immunoSEQ multiplex PCR, lists solely in-frame clones and lacks some. The sample has 60,000 to 80,000 clones, approximately 80% seen once. Material: CD4+ or CD8+ T cells sorted from blood, obtained in a trial of the OX40 agonist ivuxolimab. The source is an adult with an advanced solid tumor such as melanoma, head and neck, liver or kidney cancer. This sequence joins TRBV7-2 and TRBJ2-7; weak D call: TRBD2 (6 bases). The CDR3 DNA reads TGTGCCAGCAGCTTAGGTGCCGGGAGTGAAGAGCAGTACTTC. The encoded protein is CASSLGAGSEEQYF.